The rows below give T cell receptor beta chains drawn from one sample of a study of cytomegalovirus exposure and HLA in healthy donors. TCRdb's copy holds only in-frame clones and misses some; the assay was immunoSEQ multiplex PCR. The top ten hold about 7.8% of the sample, which has 150,000 to 200,000 clones, approximately 11% seen once. Input material: PBMCs. Source of these receptors: a man between 45 and 60 years old in good health and CMV-seropositive. CDR3s include the opening cysteine and the closing phenylalanine or tryptophan. Each record gives: CDR3 protein, CDR3 DNA, clone size, V gene, D gene, J gene. A D gene is named only where the DNA matches it firmly. Expanded clones are given a class, and other clones once, few, many or no size at all.

CDR3 protein: CASSLASSGGAKDTQYF
CDR3 DNA: TGTGCCAGCAGTTTAGCCTCTAGCGGGGGGGCCAAAGATACGCAGTATTTT
clone size: few
V gene: TRBV28
D gene: TRBD2
J gene: TRBJ2-3

CDR3 protein: CASSLVSSGAVNNEQFF
CDR3 DNA: TGTGCCAGCAGCTTGGTATCATCGGGTGCAGTGAACAATGAGCAGTTCTTC
clone size: NA
V gene: TRBV5-8
D gene: NA
J gene: TRBJ2-1

CDR3 protein: CASSFREDSPLHF
CDR3 DNA: TGTGCCAGCAGTTTCAGGGAGGATTCACCCCTCCACTTT
clone size: few
V gene: TRBV27
D gene: NA
J gene: TRBJ1-6

CDR3 protein: CASTSEDYGYTF
CDR3 DNA: TGTGCCAGCACCTCAGAGGACTATGGCTACACCTTC
clone size: NA
V gene: TRBV28
D gene: NA
J gene: TRBJ1-2

CDR3 protein: CSVALDRGRDEQYF
CDR3 DNA: TGCAGCGTCGCCTTGGACAGGGGGCGCGACGAGCAGTACTTC
clone size: few
V gene: TRBV29-1
D gene: TRBD1
J gene: TRBJ2-7

CDR3 protein: CAERGFATDTQYF
CDR3 DNA: TGTGCCGAACGGGGGTTCGCGACAGATACGCAGTATTTT
clone size: few
V gene: TRBV30
D gene: NA
J gene: TRBJ2-3

CDR3 protein: CASSQDRGRSQPQHF
CDR3 DNA: TGTGCCAGCTCACAGGACAGGGGGAGAAGTCAGCCCCAGCATTTT
clone size: NA
V gene: TRBV18
D gene: TRBD1
J gene: TRBJ1-5

CDR3 protein: CASSAGQGNWEKLFF
CDR3 DNA: TGTGCCAGCAGCGCTGGACAGGGGAATTGGGAAAAACTGTTTTTT
clone size: NA
V gene: TRBV9
D gene: TRBD1
J gene: TRBJ1-4

CDR3 protein: CASSLMGLAGGLTDTQYF
CDR3 DNA: TGTGCCAGCAGCTTAATGGGCCTAGCGGGGGGACTGACAGATACGCAGTATTTT
clone size: NA
V gene: TRBV11-3
D gene: TRBD2
J gene: TRBJ2-3

CDR3 protein: CSVKNSAGGVDTQYF
CDR3 DNA: TGCAGCGTTAAAAACTCAGCGGGGGGCGTAGATACGCAGTATTTT
clone size: few
V gene: TRBV29-1
D gene: TRBD2
J gene: TRBJ2-3

CDR3 protein: CASSVAGGPLHF
CDR3 DNA: TGTGCCAGCAGCGTAGCGGGAGGTCCCCTCCACTTT
clone size: few
V gene: TRBV9
D gene: NA
J gene: TRBJ1-6

CDR3 protein: CASSSAARRDRIQETQYF
CDR3 DNA: TGCGCCAGCAGCTCAGCGGCGAGGCGGGACCGCATCCAAGAGACCCAGTACTTC
clone size: few
V gene: TRBV5-1
D gene: NA
J gene: TRBJ2-5

CDR3 protein: CASSSRWGGDTGELFF
CDR3 DNA: TGTGCCAGCAGCTCTCGGTGGGGGGGGGACACCGGGGAGCTGTTTTTT
clone size: NA
V gene: TRBV11-2
D gene: TRBD2
J gene: TRBJ2-2

CDR3 protein: CASSSRQGTDTQYF
CDR3 DNA: TGTGCCAGCAGCTCAAGACAGGGCACAGATACGCAGTATTTT
clone size: NA
V gene: TRBV5-4
D gene: NA
J gene: TRBJ2-3

CDR3 protein: CAWNQGDSYEQYF
CDR3 DNA: TGTGCCTGGAACCAGGGGGACTCCTACGAGCAGTACTTC
clone size: few
V gene: TRBV30
D gene: TRBD1
J gene: TRBJ2-7

CDR3 protein: CASSVISITEAFF
CDR3 DNA: TGCGCCAGCAGTGTGATAAGCATCACTGAAGCTTTCTTT
clone size: NA
V gene: TRBV10-1
D gene: NA
J gene: TRBJ1-1

CDR3 protein: CASSRAPNTGELFF
CDR3 DNA: TGTGCCAGCAGTCGAGCTCCGAACACCGGGGAGCTGTTTTTT
clone size: few
V gene: TRBV9
D gene: NA
J gene: TRBJ2-2

CDR3 protein: CASSHRGRYGYTF
CDR3 DNA: TGCGCCAGCAGCCACCGAGGGAGGTACGGCTACACCTTC
clone size: NA
V gene: TRBV4-3
D gene: NA
J gene: TRBJ1-2

CDR3 protein: CASSVAWGGRETQYF
CDR3 DNA: TGTGCCAGCAGCGTAGCTTGGGGAGGCCGAGAGACCCAGTACTTC
clone size: few
V gene: TRBV9
D gene: NA
J gene: TRBJ2-5

CDR3 protein: CASSRQVVGSPLHF
CDR3 DNA: TGTGCCAGCAGTAGACAGGTGGTTGGATCACCCCTCCACTTT
clone size: NA
V gene: TRBV25-1
D gene: NA
J gene: TRBJ1-6

CDR3 protein: CASSRQENTEAFF
CDR3 DNA: TGTGCCAGCTCACGACAGGAGAACACTGAAGCTTTCTTT
clone size: few
V gene: TRBV18
D gene: NA
J gene: TRBJ1-1

CDR3 protein: CASSLDHAGTEAFF
CDR3 DNA: TGTGCCAGCAGCTTAGATCACGCGGGCACTGAAGCTTTCTTT
clone size: NA
V gene: TRBV11-3
D gene: NA
J gene: TRBJ1-1

CDR3 protein: CASSPDRGDLYGYTF
CDR3 DNA: TGTGCCAGCAGCCCGGACAGGGGGGACCTTTATGGCTACACCTTC
clone size: NA
V gene: TRBV5-6
D gene: TRBD1
J gene: TRBJ1-2

CDR3 protein: CASSVTGDLYGYTF
CDR3 DNA: TGTGCCAGCAGCGTCACAGGGGATCTCTATGGCTACACCTTC
clone size: NA
V gene: TRBV9
D gene: TRBD1
J gene: TRBJ1-2

CDR3 protein: CASSELGGKETQYF
CDR3 DNA: TGTGCCAGCAGTGAGCTCGGGGGGAAAGAGACCCAGTACTTC
clone size: NA
V gene: TRBV25-1
D gene: TRBD2
J gene: TRBJ2-5

CDR3 protein: CATSRDRQLNSGANVLTF
CDR3 DNA: TGTGCCACCAGCAGGGACAGGCAGTTAAACTCTGGGGCCAACGTCCTGACTTTC
clone size: NA
V gene: TRBV15
D gene: TRBD1
J gene: TRBJ2-6

CDR3 protein: CASKEVNYGYTF
CDR3 DNA: TGTGCCAGCAAAGAGGTGAACTATGGCTACACCTTC
clone size: NA
V gene: TRBV2
D gene: NA
J gene: TRBJ1-2

CDR3 protein: CASSLDLVTTNEKLFF
CDR3 DNA: TGTGCCAGCAGCTTAGATCTAGTTACAACTAATGAAAAACTGTTTTTT
clone size: NA
V gene: TRBV11-3
D gene: NA
J gene: TRBJ1-4

CDR3 protein: CASSPGISNYGYTF
CDR3 DNA: TGTGCCAGCAGTCCAGGGATAAGTAACTATGGCTACACCTTC
clone size: NA
V gene: TRBV6-5
D gene: NA
J gene: TRBJ1-2

CDR3 protein: CATSREGGRRETQYF
CDR3 DNA: TGTGCCACCAGCAGAGAAGGAGGAAGGCGGGAGACCCAGTACTTC
clone size: few
V gene: TRBV15
D gene: NA
J gene: TRBJ2-5

CDR3 protein: CASSRAGGMTGELFF
CDR3 DNA: TGTGCCAGCAGCCGCGCGGGGGGCATGACCGGGGAGCTGTTTTTT
clone size: NA
V gene: TRBV14
D gene: TRBD2
J gene: TRBJ2-2

CDR3 protein: CASSLETVQGQPQHF
CDR3 DNA: TGTGCCAGCAGCTTAGAGACAGTCCAGGGTCAGCCCCAGCATTTT
clone size: NA
V gene: TRBV7-2
D gene: NA
J gene: TRBJ1-5

CDR3 protein: CASSLRTGLNTEAFF
CDR3 DNA: TGTGCCAGCAGCCTGAGGACAGGTCTGAACACTGAAGCTTTCTTT
clone size: few
V gene: TRBV5-4
D gene: TRBD1
J gene: TRBJ1-1

CDR3 protein: CASSSWPRVGELFF
CDR3 DNA: TGTGCCAGCAGTTCCTGGCCCCGGGTCGGGGAGCTGTTTTTT
clone size: NA
V gene: TRBV27
D gene: NA
J gene: TRBJ2-2

CDR3 protein: CASSPGGQGTEAFF
CDR3 DNA: TGTGCCAGCAGCCCCGGGGGACAGGGAACTGAAGCTTTCTTT
clone size: few
V gene: TRBV5-8
D gene: TRBD1
J gene: TRBJ1-1

CDR3 protein: CASSEYRQGRGGYTF
CDR3 DNA: TGTGCCAGCAGTGAATACCGACAGGGGAGGGGAGGCTACACCTTC
clone size: NA
V gene: TRBV2
D gene: TRBD1
J gene: TRBJ1-2

CDR3 protein: CASSSYQGETQYF
CDR3 DNA: TGTGCCAGCAGCTCTTACCAGGGGGAGACCCAGTACTTC
clone size: NA
V gene: TRBV11-3
D gene: NA
J gene: TRBJ2-5

CDR3 protein: CSVDRDRVNTQYF
CDR3 DNA: TGCAGCGTGGACCGGGACAGGGTAAATACGCAGTATTTT
clone size: few
V gene: TRBV29-1
D gene: TRBD1
J gene: TRBJ2-3

CDR3 protein: CASSISRAGANVLTF
CDR3 DNA: TGTGCCAGTAGTATATCCAGGGCCGGGGCCAACGTCCTGACTTTC
clone size: NA
V gene: TRBV19
D gene: NA
J gene: TRBJ2-6

CDR3 protein: CASSVGSGSTDTQYF
CDR3 DNA: TGTGCCAGCAGCGTAGGTAGCGGGAGCACAGATACGCAGTATTTT
clone size: NA
V gene: TRBV9
D gene: TRBD2
J gene: TRBJ2-3

CDR3 protein: CASSFTGGVYGYTF
CDR3 DNA: TGTGCCAGCAGCTTTACAGGGGGCGTCTATGGCTACACCTTC
clone size: NA
V gene: TRBV5-8
D gene: TRBD1
J gene: TRBJ1-2

CDR3 protein: CASSTPSGGPTDTQYF
CDR3 DNA: TGTGCCAGCAGCACCCCTAGCGGGGGGCCCACAGATACGCAGTATTTT
clone size: few
V gene: TRBV5-5
D gene: TRBD2
J gene: TRBJ2-3